This T cell receptor (beta chain) appears in the sequencing data of a study of immune reconstitution after stem cell transplant in scleroderma. This clonotype is termed large. TCRdb re-called the RT-PCR reads with MiXCR, one entry per CDR3 protein. Among roughly 1,900 distinct CDR3 sequences listed, approximately 3.5% were seen once. This TCR was recovered from a male donor with systemic sclerosis. Collection took place before or after autologous hematopoietic stem cell transplantation (not recorded which).

In DNA, the CDR3 is TGCGCCAGCAGCCAAGATGGGACTAGTAGGTATACGCAGTATTTT. As protein: CASSQDGTSRYTQYF. The gene calls are TRBV4-3 and TRBJ2-3; 8 nucleotides align to TRBD2. Germline CDR1 and CDR2: LGHNA and YSLEER. Trimming took 0 bases from V and 7 from J; bases not matched to a gene: 6. The CDR3 totals 15 residues.